This paragraph covers one T cell receptor (beta chain) sequence. Its antigen is still unknown. The source of the sample is a study of T cells in narcolepsy. Study-wide background: Healthy controls were enrolled alongside patients with narcolepsy type 1 or type 2.

Sequencing was performed with immunoSEQ multiplex PCR; in TCRdb, only in-frame clones are kept and a portion is missing. The sample yields approximately 25,000 clones, less than 85% seen once. Overall study results and limits: Autoreactive clone sequences were missing from some blood memory CD4+ repertoires. Autoreactive clonotypes reportedly recurred in blood of same and different patients, not controls. Autoreactive HCRT-specific and TRIB2-specific clonotypes were marked in same-patient CSF-versus-blood CD4+ comparisons.

Sequenced input: memory (CD45RA-) CD4+ T cells from blood. This clonotype was obtained from a human donor in good health.

CDR3: CASSRNTGELFF. The CDR3 DNA sequence: TGTGCCAGCAGCCGTAATACCGGGGAGCTGTTTTTT. J is TRBJ2-2 and V is TRBV11-3; D is unresolved. The CDR3 sequence is 12 residues long. Trimming stripped 5 bases from V and 5 bases from J, with 6 bases between. The germline V gene has CDR1 SGHNT and CDR2 YENEEA.